This TCR beta chain was captured in a study of blood T cell repertoires in COVID-19 (TCRdb year 2020). About the investigation overall: Collaborator samples came from the United States, Italy and Spain and covered acute and convalescent phases of COVID-19. The repertoires were made available in a free public database intended to serve as a resource for research on the immune response to SARS-CoV-2. The dataset comprised deeply sampled blood TCRbeta repertoires from subjects exposed to, actively infected with, or recovered from COVID-19. The sample metadata nearly always contained a de-identified subject ID, COVID-19 status, age in years and sex. The samples were drawn from two sources: the first 160 participants of the ongoing ImmuneRACE study, and 1,200 or so subjects contributed by 6 global collaborators. The material from the prospective study consisted of cDNA or gDNA derived from T cells, B-cell-depleted T cells, or PBMCs. Where available, HLA class I and class II types were obtained from metadata supplied by the sample provider rather than from assay-based typing.

Concerning this clone: Its antigen specificity is not known. It has no much larger one-base neighbor in the sample; base qualities were not kept.

General conclusions and limits of the study: The quantity of clinical and demographic metadata differed by source and by participant and was supplied without curation.

The CDR3 measures 14 amino acids from cysteine to phenylalanine. Only the CDR3 portion is preserved as DNA: 42 bases, with reading frame beginning at the first base. The germline V gene gives CDR1 as SGHRS and CDR2 as YFSETQ. V and J lose 3 bases and 2 bases, and a span of 12 bases separates them. The collaborating institutions used their own protocols to collect whole blood in K2EDTA tubes. For TCRbeta analysis, collaborator samples were shipped as frozen whole blood, as isolated PBMCs, or as DNA extracted from either sample type. The immunoSEQ Assay, a bias-controlled multiplex PCR, was used to amplify TCRbeta CDR3 regions from genomic DNA. In the source study's methods: The number of nucleated cells in each sample was estimated by amplification of reference gene primers within the assay. To quantify the absolute abundance of each unique TCRbeta CDR3 rearrangement, sequence reads were collapsed and filtered. For each sample, productive Simpson clonality was calculated by taking the square root of Simpson's diversity index across productive rearrangements. TCRdb holds this immuneACCESS table with in-frame rearrangements only. Some clones are missing; in checked studies, unresolved V genes explain under half, and the rest has no known cause. The V and J calls and the clone size are those of that table, but D and trimming were determined from the DNA. Here the sample has some 200,000 clones; around 81% occur a single time. Roughly 12% of the sample comes from the top ten.

Sequencing was done on a sample of peripheral blood. This receptor chain uses TRBV5-1 and TRBJ2-7; the D gene cannot be named for sure. The receptor was isolated from a human donor in a cohort sampled during active COVID-19. This receptor has the CDR3 CASSSIDTPYEQYF. The nucleotide sequence is TGCGCCAGCAGCTCGATTGACACCCCCTACGAGCAGTACTTC.